Listed below are T cell receptor beta chains from one sample, sequenced in a study of T cell responses to AZD1222 COVID-19 vaccine. Method: immunoSEQ multiplex PCR; TCRdb's copy keeps in-frame clones and lacks some. The sample shows about 140,000 clones, approximately 87% of them seen only once. Material: peripheral blood, obtained 28 days after the second AZD1222 dose. The receptors were sampled from an adult who received the AZD1222 COVID-19 vaccine. The CDR3 runs from the conserved cysteine through the conserved F or W. A D gene is named only where the DNA matches it firmly. A row's size may be missing; if present it is once, few, many or a size class.

>TRBJ2-7|TRBV2|NA|NA
CASSVSQVSSYEQYF
TGTGCCAGCAGTGTTTCCCAGGTGAGCTCCTACGAGCAGTACTTC
>TRBJ2-7|TRBV30|NA|once
CAWSGGVHEQYF
TGTGCCTGGAGTGGGGGAGTCCACGAGCAGTACTTC
>TRBJ1-1|TRBV5-1|NA|NA
CASRLTVGGTEAFF
TGCGCCAGCAGGTTGACAGTCGGGGGAACTGAAGCTTTCTTT
>TRBJ2-3|TRBV28|NA|NA
CASSLEGPDTQYF
TGTGCCAGCAGTCTGGAAGGTCCAGATACGCAGTATTTT
>TRBJ1-1|TRBV18|NA|NA
CASSSGVGTEAFF
TGTGCCAGCTCTTCAGGGGTGGGCACTGAAGCTTTCTTT
>TRBJ2-2|TRBV6-5|NA|NA
CASRSGTYTGELFF
TGTGCCAGCAGATCCGGGACATACACCGGGGAGCTGTTTTTT
>TRBJ2-7|TRBV6-5|NA|NA
CASVGTPGRGEQYF
TGTGCCAGCGTAGGGACACCCGGGCGTGGCGAGCAGTACTTC
>TRBJ2-2|TRBV19|TRBD1|NA
CASSPLTGVSGELFF
TGTGCCAGTAGTCCGCTGACAGGGGTGAGCGGGGAGCTGTTTTTT
>TRBJ1-1|TRBV19|NA|NA
CASSPRAGPVNTEAFF
TGTGCCAGTAGTCCCCGAGCTGGGCCAGTGAACACTGAAGCTTTCTTT
>TRBJ1-4|TRBV10-3|TRBD1|NA
CAISESGQGSEKLFF
TGTGCCATCAGTGAGTCGGGACAGGGTTCTGAAAAACTGTTTTTT
>TRBJ1-4|TRBV19|NA|NA
CASTPTLPRDEKLFF
TGTGCCAGTACCCCGACCCTCCCCAGGGATGAAAAACTGTTTTTT
>TRBJ1-5|TRBV5-1|TRBD1|NA
CASSPGQGGNQPQHF
TGCGCCAGCAGCCCGGGACAGGGTGGCAATCAGCCCCAGCATTTT
>TRBJ2-2|TRBV19|NA|NA
CASRPGHYTGELFF
TGTGCCAGTAGGCCCGGACACTACACCGGGGAGCTGTTTTTT
>TRBJ1-3|TRBV20-1|NA|NA
CSASSTNTGNTIYF
TGCAGTGCTAGTTCGACAAACACTGGAAACACCATATATTTT
>TRBJ2-3|TRBV6-5|NA|NA
CASSYSGGGTDTQYF
TGTGCCAGCAGTTACTCTGGCGGGGGCACAGATACGCAGTATTTT
>TRBJ2-3|TRBV11-2|NA|NA
CASSLDRGAGSDTQYF
TGTGCCAGCAGCTTAGACAGGGGCGCGGGATCAGATACGCAGTATTTT